The 19 T cell receptor beta chains in this list originate from one sample, sequenced in a study of cytomegalovirus exposure and HLA in healthy donors. A multiplex PCR was run with 60 Vbeta primers and 13 Jbeta primers. Measured with immunoSEQ multiplex PCR; TCRdb has only the in-frame clones, and not every one. The sample has some 51,000 clones. The sample taken for sequencing was PBMCs. Every receptor here comes from a man aged 35-49 years in good health and CMV-seropositive.

This rearrangement joins TRBV5-4 to TRBJ1-1, with TRBD1 as a possible D gene (5 bases). Germline assignment: CDR1 SGHNT and CDR2 YYREEE (reference sequence). The V end was cut by 4 bases, the J end by 3 bases, with 13 bases between. CDR3 length: 14 amino acids. In DNA, the CDR3 is TGTGCCAGCAGCGGGGGGGGGACGGACACTGAAGCTTTCTTT. It yields the protein CASSGGGTDTEAFF.

This CDR3 reads CASWDRGGEQYF. CDR3 in DNA: TGTGCCTCCTGGGACAGGGGAGGCGAGCAGTACTTC. The genes are TRBV6-5 and TRBJ2-7, with 10 bases identical to TRBD1. Germline V gene lookup returns CDR1 MNHEY and CDR2 SVGAGI. This CDR3 spans 12 amino acids. V shed 11 bases and J 6 bases; nucleotides not matched to a gene: 7.

V gene TRBV6-7 combines with J gene TRBJ1-3; D is unclear. TRBV6-7 is annotated as an ORF whose role is uncertain. Trimming left V 8 bases short and J 0 bases short, with 20 bases between. The CDR3 sequence is 17 residues long. The CDR3 DNA reads TGTGCCAGCTACCTCCCCATGTCGGGGAGCTCTGGAAACACCATATATTTT. As protein: CASYLPMSGSSGNTIYF.

This chain links TRBV4-2 with TRBJ2-1; D call uncertain. The CDR3 is 11 residues long. CDR1 is LGHNA, CDR2 YNFKEQ, per germline. Deletions cut 7 bases from V and 8 bases from J, with 9 bases between. The CDR3 DNA reads as TGTGCCAGCACCCATAGTCATGAGCAGTTCTTC. Its protein is CASTHSHEQFF.

V gene TRBV6-5 combines with J gene TRBJ2-1, with 9 bases aligning to TRBD2. The CDR3 runs 14 residues. Germline V lookup: CDR1 MNHEY, CDR2 SVGAGI. V shed 9 bases and J 5 bases; nucleotides not matched to a gene: 8. Written as DNA, the CDR3 is TGTGCCAGTAGCGCCGGGACTAGCAACAATGAGCAGTTCTTC. This codes for CASSAGTSNNEQFF.

This rearrangement joins TRBV6-5 to TRBJ1-2, with D possibly TRBD1 on 5 matching bases. In germline, CDR1 is MNHEY, CDR2 SVGAGI. V was shortened by 2 bases and J by 0 bases, with 13 bases between the two germline ends. The CDR3 is made up of 16 amino acids. The CDR3 region has the DNA TGTGCCAGCAGTTACGGGTCGGACAACCCTAACTATGGCTACACCTTC. Translation: CASSYGSDNPNYGYTF.

V usage is TRBV30 and J usage is TRBJ2-5; TRBD1 matches at 12 bases. Germline V gene sequence: CDR1 GTSNPN, CDR2 SVGIG (reference sequence). The length of the CDR3 is 14 residues. V shed 5 bases and J 5 bases; nucleotides not matched to a gene: 6. CDR3 DNA sequence: TGTGCCTGGGGGGGGACAGGGGGCCGCGAGACCCAGTACTTC. Protein product: CAWGGTGGRETQYF.

V usage is TRBV7-9 and J usage is TRBJ1-1, with 7 bases that match TRBD1. Germline loops: CDR1 SEHNR, CDR2 FQNEAQ (reference sequence). The CDR3 is made up of 15 amino acids. Germline trimming cut 5 bases from V and 0 bases from J; bases unmatched to any gene: 6. The CDR3 protein is CASSPGQDLNTEAFF. The CDR3, as DNA: TGTGCCAGCAGCCCTGGACAGGACCTGAACACTGAAGCTTTCTTT.

The genes are TRBV4-3 and TRBJ1-6; D is uncertain. This CDR3 is built from 15 residues. Germline CDR1 reads LGHNA; CDR2 reads YSLEER. V was trimmed by 0 bases and J by 1 base, leaving 4 bases between them. The CDR3 sequence: CASSQERSYNSPLHF. CDR3 coding DNA: TGCGCCAGCAGCCAAGAGAGGTCCTATAATTCACCCCTCCACTTT.

J is TRBJ1-5 and V is TRBV7-9; 9 bases fit TRBD1. Trimming removed 4 bases from V and 8 bases from J; junction bases left unmatched: 6. Germline V gene data show CDR1 as SEHNR and CDR2 as FQNEAQ (reference sequence). The length of the CDR3 is 14 residues. The CDR3 sequence is CASSSGQGFEPQHF. The CDR3, as DNA: TGTGCCAGCAGCTCCGGACAGGGGTTTGAGCCCCAGCATTTT.

The chain carries TRBV4-3 and TRBJ2-2; the match to TRBD2 covers 13 bases. The CDR3 has 16 residues. V shed 4 bases and J 8 bases; nucleotides not matched to a gene: 7. Germline CDR1 reads LGHNA; CDR2 reads YSLEER. The CDR3 here is CASSRGTSGEAGELFF. The CDR3 coding sequence is TGCGCCAGCAGCCGGGGGACTAGCGGGGAAGCGGGGGAGCTGTTTTTT.

The chain employs TRBV7-3 and TRBJ2-7; 9 bases map to TRBD2. Germline loops: CDR1 SGHTA, CDR2 FQGTGA. The CDR3 sequence is 15 residues long. V lost 0 bases to trimming and J lost 2 bases; unmatched junction nucleotides: 2. The CDR3 nucleotides are TGTGCCAGCAGCTTAACTAGCGGGAGTACCTACGAGCAGTACTTC. Its protein product is CASSLTSGSTYEQYF.

The J gene is TRBJ2-2, the V gene TRBV5-5; 10 bases agree with TRBD1. The CDR3 sequence is 17 residues long. The V and J ends lost 1 base and 1 base, in that order; junction bases with no gene match: 4. The germline V gene encodes CDR1 SGHKS and CDR2 YYEKEE (reference sequence). The CDR3 DNA is TGTGCCAGCAGCTTGAGAGACAGGGGGCGGAACACCGGGGAGCTGTTTTTT. This gives the protein CASSLRDRGRNTGELFF.

The chain recombines TRBV4-1 with TRBJ2-2; D possibly corresponds to TRBD1 (5 bases). Germline CDR1 is MGHRA and CDR2 is YSYEKL. V was cut by 4 bases and J by 0 bases, with 9 bases left in between. CDR3 size: 15 residues. In DNA form, the CDR3 reads TGCGCCAGCAGCCTGGCAGGGACGAACACCGGGGAGCTGTTTTTT. Residues: CASSLAGTNTGELFF.

This rearrangement joins TRBV18 to TRBJ1-1; no clear D. Germline loops: CDR1 KGHSH, CDR2 LQKENI. This CDR3 spans 13 amino acids. With 4 bases removed from V and 0 bases from J, the gap between germline ends came to 6 bases. CDR3 region: CASSRVMNTEAFF. The CDR3 DNA sequence: TGTGCCAGCTCACGCGTTATGAACACTGAAGCTTTCTTT.

The V gene is TRBV4-1, the J gene TRBJ2-3, with D tentatively TRBD1 (5 bases). CDR1 and CDR2 from the germline V gene are MGHRA and YSYEKL. V lost 0 bases and J 6 bases, leaving 13 bases between the germline ends. CDR3 size: 15 residues. The CDR3 loop reads CASSQEGTGRDTQYF. CDR3 nucleotides: TGCGCCAGCAGCCAAGAAGGAACAGGCAGGGATACGCAGTATTTT.

J is TRBJ2-1 and V is TRBV29-1, with 7 nucleotides matching TRBD2. V dropped 5 bases and J dropped 4; count of bases not matched to a gene: 5. Per the germline V gene, CDR1 is SQVTM and CDR2 is ANQGSEA. This CDR3 spans 13 amino acids. CDR3 region: CSVPGEGYNEQFF. In DNA form, the CDR3 reads TGCAGCGTTCCCGGGGAGGGTTACAATGAGCAGTTCTTC.

This rearrangement joins TRBV10-3 to TRBJ1-2; perhaps TRBD1 as D (6 bases). Germline loops: CDR1 ENHRY, CDR2 SYGVKD. The CDR3 spans 14 residues. Trimming removed 5 bases from V and 6 bases from J, with 16 bases in between. The CDR3 protein is CAISWDTQLNGYTF. DNA for the CDR3: TGTGCCATCAGTTGGGACACCCAGTTGAATGGCTACACCTTC.

The chain is built from TRBV6-6 and TRBJ1-6, with a possible D match to TRBD1 (5 bases). This CDR3 has 15 amino acids. CDR1 and CDR2 from the germline V gene are MNHNY and SVGAGI (reference sequence). V lost 4 bases to trimming and J lost 9 bases, with 16 bases between them. The CDR3 coding sequence is TGTGCCAGCAGTTGGTCAGAGGGGAGGGGTTCACCCCTCCACTTT. Amino acids: CASSWSEGRGSPLHF.